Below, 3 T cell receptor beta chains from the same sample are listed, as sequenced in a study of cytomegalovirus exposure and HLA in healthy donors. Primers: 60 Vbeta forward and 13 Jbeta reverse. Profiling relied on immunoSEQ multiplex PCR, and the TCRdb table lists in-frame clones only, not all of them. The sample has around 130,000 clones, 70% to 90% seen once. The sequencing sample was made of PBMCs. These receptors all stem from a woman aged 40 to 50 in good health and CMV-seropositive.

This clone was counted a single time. CDR3 sequence: CASSAEGRKYF. DNA of the CDR3: TGTGCCAGCTCCGCCGAGGGGAGGAAGTACTTC. The V gene is TRBV18, the J gene TRBJ2-7, with a tentative D call TRBD2 (6 bases). The CDR3 is 11 residues long. V lost 6 bases and J 11 bases, leaving 14 bases between the germline ends. Germline V gene lookup returns CDR1 KGHSH and CDR2 LQKENI.

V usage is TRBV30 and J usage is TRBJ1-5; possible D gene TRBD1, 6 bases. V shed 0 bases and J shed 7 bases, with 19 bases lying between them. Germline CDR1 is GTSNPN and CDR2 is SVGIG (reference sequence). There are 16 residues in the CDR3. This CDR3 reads CAWSVRGGPSFQPQHF. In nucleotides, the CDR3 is TGTGCCTGGAGTGTAAGGGGGGGGCCATCCTTCCAGCCCCAGCATTTT.

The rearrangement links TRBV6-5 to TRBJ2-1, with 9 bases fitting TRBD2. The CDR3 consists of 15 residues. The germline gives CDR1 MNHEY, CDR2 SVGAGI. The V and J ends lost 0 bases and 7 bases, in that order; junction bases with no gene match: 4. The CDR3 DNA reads TGTGCCAGCAGTTACTCCGCGGGGGGGCAGAATGAGCAGTTCTTC. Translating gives CASSYSAGGQNEQFF.